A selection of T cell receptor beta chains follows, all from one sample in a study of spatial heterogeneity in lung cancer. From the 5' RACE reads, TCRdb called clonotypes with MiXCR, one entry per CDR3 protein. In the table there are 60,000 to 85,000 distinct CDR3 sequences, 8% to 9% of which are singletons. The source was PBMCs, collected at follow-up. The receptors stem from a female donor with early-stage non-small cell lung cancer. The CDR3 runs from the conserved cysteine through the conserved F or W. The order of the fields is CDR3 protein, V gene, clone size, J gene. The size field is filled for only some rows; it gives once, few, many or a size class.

CDR3 protein: CATRDRDGRYNEQFF
V gene: TRBV10-3
clone size: NA
J gene: TRBJ2-1

CDR3 protein: CASSLDGRYEAFF
V gene: TRBV11-2
clone size: NA
J gene: TRBJ1-1

CDR3 protein: CAIRGDPRAQETQYF
V gene: TRBV10-3
clone size: NA
J gene: TRBJ2-5

CDR3 protein: CASSISGIRDDGYTF
V gene: TRBV19
clone size: NA
J gene: TRBJ1-2

CDR3 protein: CASSPDRGNGELFF
V gene: TRBV27
clone size: many
J gene: TRBJ2-2

CDR3 protein: CASSLVQASGELFF
V gene: TRBV11-2
clone size: many
J gene: TRBJ2-2

CDR3 protein: CASSPLGNQPQHF
V gene: TRBV12-3/TRBV12-4
clone size: many
J gene: TRBJ1-5

CDR3 protein: CASSPGTGRSYEQYF
V gene: TRBV28
clone size: many
J gene: TRBJ2-7

CDR3 protein: CATSRDRGRDEQFF
V gene: TRBV15
clone size: few
J gene: TRBJ2-1

CDR3 protein: CASSLSSGRPDTQYF
V gene: TRBV7-3
clone size: few
J gene: TRBJ2-3

CDR3 protein: CASSLGCEGDTQYF
V gene: TRBV23-1
clone size: NA
J gene: TRBJ2-3

CDR3 protein: CASKGNSYEQYF
V gene: TRBV6-5
clone size: many
J gene: TRBJ2-7

CDR3 protein: CSARQGDQPQHF
V gene: TRBV29-1
clone size: many
J gene: TRBJ1-5

CDR3 protein: CASSQSPGANVLTF
V gene: TRBV6-5
clone size: many
J gene: TRBJ2-6

CDR3 protein: CASRSTSGSFNEQFF
V gene: TRBV6-6
clone size: many
J gene: TRBJ2-1

CDR3 protein: CASSADLSYNEQFF
V gene: TRBV5-1
clone size: NA
J gene: TRBJ2-1

CDR3 protein: CASSEGGTLREQFF
V gene: TRBV10-1
clone size: many
J gene: TRBJ2-1

CDR3 protein: CASGGRGYTGELFF
V gene: TRBV10-2
clone size: few
J gene: TRBJ2-2

CDR3 protein: CAINTEPQETQYF
V gene: TRBV10-3
clone size: many
J gene: TRBJ2-5

CDR3 protein: CASGVAGGGSGNTIYF
V gene: TRBV7-2
clone size: many
J gene: TRBJ1-3

CDR3 protein: CASSPGQSKGYNEQFF
V gene: TRBV11-3
clone size: many
J gene: TRBJ2-1

CDR3 protein: CASSGKGWAYNEQFF
V gene: TRBV7-6
clone size: NA
J gene: TRBJ2-1

CDR3 protein: CASSEVGSRTQYF
V gene: TRBV2
clone size: NA
J gene: TRBJ2-3

CDR3 protein: CATSVLAGITDTQYF
V gene: TRBV7-9
clone size: few
J gene: TRBJ2-3

CDR3 protein: CAISEMSRLAFF
V gene: TRBV10-3
clone size: many
J gene: TRBJ1-1

CDR3 protein: CASSPEAGGLNYGYTF
V gene: TRBV18
clone size: many
J gene: TRBJ1-2

CDR3 protein: CASKRSGEAYNEQFF
V gene: TRBV28
clone size: many
J gene: TRBJ2-1

CDR3 protein: CASSHQKGLAGIGEQFF
V gene: TRBV14
clone size: NA
J gene: TRBJ2-1

CDR3 protein: CASSFGIFAFF
V gene: TRBV11-2
clone size: few
J gene: TRBJ1-1